Here is one T cell receptor beta chain with its context. Its antigen is currently unknown. These data come from a study of cytomegalovirus exposure and HLA in healthy donors. About the research overall: The study's early data release held about 85 million unique TCRs from HLA-typed donors.

V shed 4 bases and J 8 bases; nucleotides not matched to a gene: 6. This CDR3 contains 14 residues. Germline CDR1 SGDLS, CDR2 YYNGEE. Study observations and caveats: In a later analysis, HLA-C alleles had the fewest associated TCRs, DRB1 alleles the most. Earlier findings revealed that most TCR beta V segments proved productive either about 87% or about 30% of the time.

When sampled, the donors appeared nominally healthy, though they likely had unrecorded immune exposures. The PCR made use of 60 Vbeta and 13 Jbeta primers. Assay: immunoSEQ multiplex PCR; the TCRdb copy retains only in-frame clones and omits some. The sample includes approximately 40,000 clones. The clonotype was recovered from a woman between 25 and 40 years old in good health and CMV-seronegative. The sample comprised PBMCs. V and J are TRBV9 and TRBJ1-2, with 12 bases matching TRBD1. The CDR3 is CASSPGQGAGGYTF. CDR3 sequence (DNA): TGTGCCAGCAGCCCGGGACAGGGGGCAGGAGGCTACACCTTC.